The rows below give T cell receptor beta chains drawn from one sample of a study of blood T cell repertoires in COVID-19. Here immunoSEQ multiplex PCR was the method, and the copy in TCRdb shows in-frame clones only, minus some. The sample includes some 200,000 clones, approximately 94% of them seen just once. The sample comprised peripheral blood. These receptors all come from a man younger than 40 with COVID-19, enrolled during active disease. Both conserved end residues are part of each CDR3. The order of the fields is CDR3 length, J gene, V gene, D gene, clone size, CDR3 DNA, CDR3 protein. A D gene is named only where the DNA matches it firmly. Clone size is stated in some rows and not others, as once, few, many or a class when expanded.

15 | TRBJ1-4 | TRBV9 | TRBD1 | - | TGTGCCAGCAGCGCCTGGGACAGCACTAATGAAAAACTGTTTTTT | CASSAWDSTNEKLFF
14 | TRBJ1-2 | TRBV19 | TRBD1 | - | TGTGCCAGTAGTATTGGGACAGGGATTTATGGCTACACCTTC | CASSIGTGIYGYTF
17 | TRBJ1-1 | TRBV27 | - | - | TGTGCCAGCAGAATGGTGCGCTTGGGGGGATCGGGCACTGAAGCTTTCTTT | CASRMVRLGGSGTEAFF
15 | TRBJ2-1 | TRBV5-4 | - | - | TGTGCCAGCAGCTTGGCCGGAGGGGCGGGAAATGAGCAGTTCTTC | CASSLAGGAGNEQFF
15 | TRBJ2-5 | TRBV30 | - | - | TGTGCCTGGAGTGTAATAGGGGGGGCAGGGGAGACCCAGTACTTC | CAWSVIGGAGETQYF
15 | TRBJ2-5 | TRBV14 | - | once | TGTGCCAGCAGCCGTCATTCAGGATCTTCGGAGACCCAGTACTTC | CASSRHSGSSETQYF
11 | TRBJ1-1 | TRBV12-3/TRBV12-4 | - | - | TGTGCCAGCAGTTTGGGGGCGGGAGCTTTCTTT | CASSLGAGAFF
16 | TRBJ2-5 | TRBV4-2 | TRBD2 | - | TGTGCCAGCAGCCAAGTCCTAGCGGAAAACCAAGAGACCCAGTACTTC | CASSQVLAENQETQYF
16 | TRBJ2-1 | TRBV5-1 | - | - | TGCGCCAGCAGCTTAATGGCGGGGAGCTCCTACAATGAGCAGTTCTTC | CASSLMAGSSYNEQFF
14 | TRBJ2-2 | TRBV25-1 | TRBD1 | - | TGTGCCAGCAGTGGATGGACAGGGACCGGGGAGCTGTTTTTT | CASSGWTGTGELFF
14 | TRBJ2-7 | TRBV11-1 | TRBD2 | - | TGTGCCAGCAGCCCCAGCGGGGGGTCCTACGAGCAGTACTTC | CASSPSGGSYEQYF
16 | TRBJ2-1 | TRBV2 | TRBD2 | - | TGTGCCAGCAGTGACGGTAGCGGGGGGGCTTATGGTGAGCAGTTCTTC | CASSDGSGGAYGEQFF
16 | TRBJ1-5 | TRBV10-3 | - | - | TGTGCCATCAGCAAATCAGGGGATAATAGCAATCAGCCCCAGCATTTT | CAISKSGDNSNQPQHF
12 | TRBJ2-1 | TRBV4-1 | - | - | TGCGCCAGCAGCCAAGTGAGCAATGAGCAGTTCTTC | CASSQVSNEQFF
14 | TRBJ1-1 | TRBV27 | - | - | TGTGCCAGCAGTTCCCCGTCCGGGGGCACTGAAGCTTTCTTT | CASSSPSGGTEAFF
14 | TRBJ1-3 | TRBV5-6 | - | - | TGTGCCAGCAGCTTAACGGCGGTTGGAAACACCATATATTTT | CASSLTAVGNTIYF
16 | TRBJ2-1 | TRBV2 | TRBD1 | - | TGTGCCAGCAGGGTAGGAGGGACAGGGGTAAGGAATGAGCAGTTCTTC | CASRVGGTGVRNEQFF
14 | TRBJ1-4 | TRBV7-2 | TRBD1 | - | TGTGCCAGCAGGCGTGGGACAGGGGGCCGAAAACTGTTTTTT | CASRRGTGGRKLFF
14 | TRBJ2-2 | TRBV11-3 | - | - | TGTGCCAGCAGCCTCAGAGGTTACACCGGGGAGCTGTTTTTT | CASSLRGYTGELFF
15 | TRBJ1-4 | TRBV29-1 | - | few | TGCAGCGTTGTGGCGGGGGGAGTAACTAATGAAAAACTGTTTTTT | CSVVAGGVTNEKLFF
15 | TRBJ1-3 | TRBV4-2 | TRBD1 | - | TGTGCCAGCAGCCAAGATAGGACAGGGGGAAACACCATATATTTT | CASSQDRTGGNTIYF
15 | TRBJ1-2 | TRBV19 | - | once | TGTGCCAGTATCCCAACCGGACGGGACATCTATGGCTACACCTTC | CASIPTGRDIYGYTF
13 | TRBJ1-5 | TRBV19 | - | once | TGTGCCAGTACAGGGCCTGTAAATCAGCCCCAGCATTTT | CASTGPVNQPQHF
15 | TRBJ2-1 | TRBV5-1 | TRBD1 | once | TGCGCCAGCAGCTGGGGGACAGGGACCCACAATGAGCAGTTCTTC | CASSWGTGTHNEQFF
15 | TRBJ1-1 | TRBV28 | - | - | TGTGCCAGCAGGCGGATCAGAATGATGAACACTGAAGCTTTCTTT | CASRRIRMMNTEAFF
17 | TRBJ2-4 | TRBV6-7 | - | - | TGTGCCAGCAGTTTATGGGCCTCACCCCCTTCGCCGGTCATTCAGTACTTC | CASSLWASPPSPVIQYF
19 | TRBJ1-1 | TRBV5-1 | - | - | TGCGCCAGCAGCTTGCGCCCTTGGAAGAGCCCAGGTGTGGACACTGAAGCTTTCTTT | CASSLRPWKSPGVDTEAFF
15 | TRBJ2-7 | TRBV6-5 | TRBD2 | - | TGTGCCAGCAGAGACGGGACTACCCTCTCCTACGAGCAGTACTTC | CASRDGTTLSYEQYF
16 | TRBJ1-1 | TRBV27 | TRBD1 | - | TGTGCCAGCAGTTCCACCACAGGGGGCTTCAGGACTGAAGCTTTCTTT | CASSSTTGGFRTEAFF
18 | TRBJ2-1 | TRBV6-1 | - | - | TGTGCCAGCAGTGAAGCCGCTTTGGGAGGGGGGACCTACAATGAGCAGTTCTTC | CASSEAALGGGTYNEQFF
11 | TRBJ2-1 | TRBV6-2/TRBV6-3 | - | once | TGTGCCAGCAGTTTGGGGGGTGAGCAGTTCTTC | CASSLGGEQFF
13 | TRBJ2-1 | TRBV6-1 | - | - | TGTGCCAGCAGTGATGACAGAATCAATGAGCAGTTCTTC | CASSDDRINEQFF
15 | TRBJ2-3 | TRBV5-4 | - | - | TGTGCCAGCAGCCCGCTGGGTGGGGCAGCAGATACGCAGTATTTT | CASSPLGGAADTQYF
15 | TRBJ1-5 | TRBV7-9 | TRBD1 | - | TGTGCCAGCAGCTCGGACAGGGGGCCCGATCAGCCCCAGCATTTT | CASSSDRGPDQPQHF
13 | TRBJ2-7 | TRBV19 | TRBD1 | - | TGTGCCAGTAGCCCCGGGACAGGATACGAGCAGTACTTC | CASSPGTGYEQYF
15 | TRBJ1-3 | TRBV2 | TRBD1 | - | TGTGCCAGCAGCCTGGGACAGGGGGACGGAAACACCATATATTTT | CASSLGQGDGNTIYF
10 | TRBJ1-1 | TRBV2 | - | once | TGTGCCAGCAGTCAGGGTGAAGCTTTCTTT | CASSQGEAFF
16 | TRBJ2-7 | TRBV7-2 | TRBD1 | - | TGTGCCAGCAGCTTAACAGGGGGCCGTAGCTCCTACGAGCAGTACTTC | CASSLTGGRSSYEQYF
19 | TRBJ2-1 | TRBV2 | - | once | TGTGCCAGCAGTGAGGGCCCCAATACAGAGTACACCTCCTACAATGAGCAGTTCTTC | CASSEGPNTEYTSYNEQFF
14 | TRBJ1-5 | TRBV12-5 | TRBD1 | - | TGTGCTAGTGGCTCGGGACAGGGGAACCAGCCCCAGCATTTT | CASGSGQGNQPQHF
15 | TRBJ1-1 | TRBV10-1 | - | - | TGCGCCAGCAGTGATAATCGGGGGGCTGGCGCTGAAGCTTTCTTT | CASSDNRGAGAEAFF
14 | TRBJ1-1 | TRBV19 | - | - | TGTGCCAGTAGTATAGACTCGGGGAACACTGAAGCTTTCTTT | CASSIDSGNTEAFF
16 | TRBJ2-1 | TRBV5-4 | TRBD2 | - | TGTGCCAGCGGAAAACTACAGACTAGCGGGGGTAATGAGCAGTTCTTC | CASGKLQTSGGNEQFF
13 | TRBJ2-3 | TRBV6-5 | - | few | TGTGCCAGCACTGGCAGGCCCACAGATACGCAGTATTTT | CASTGRPTDTQYF
16 | TRBJ2-7 | TRBV6-5 | - | once | TGTGCCAGCAGTTACTCGAGCGGGCGTTGGGGCGCCGAGCAGTACTTC | CASSYSSGRWGAEQYF
13 | TRBJ2-7 | TRBV11-2 | - | - | TGTGCCAGCAGCTCACAGGCTTCCTACGAGCAGTACTTC | CASSSQASYEQYF
13 | TRBJ1-6 | TRBV6-5 | TRBD1 | - | TGTGCCAGCGGGGACAGGGGGGATTCACCCCTCCACTTT | CASGDRGDSPLHF
14 | TRBJ1-2 | TRBV6-5 | - | - | TGTGCCAGCAGTTACGGAGGGACGACGAGTGGCTACACCTTC | CASSYGGTTSGYTF
14 | TRBJ1-3 | TRBV6-5 | - | - | TGTGCCAGCAGTCTCAGGGCTGCTGGAAACACCATATATTTT | CASSLRAAGNTIYF
14 | TRBJ1-5 | TRBV5-1 | - | - | TGCGCCAGCAGCAACGACAGGACCAGCCCGCCCCAGCATTTT | CASSNDRTSPPQHF
17 | TRBJ1-2 | TRBV24-1 | TRBD1 | - | TGTGCCACCAGTGATGTAGACAGGGGTGTCCCTAACTATGGCTACACCTTC | CATSDVDRGVPNYGYTF
14 | TRBJ1-3 | TRBV5-1 | - | - | TGCGCCAGCAGCCAACCGGGACTTGGAAACACCATATATTTT | CASSQPGLGNTIYF
15 | TRBJ1-1 | TRBV27 | - | - | TGTGCCAGCACGTTGAGGGCAGGGAGGCACACTGAAGCTTTCTTT | CASTLRAGRHTEAFF
15 | TRBJ1-1 | TRBV7-9 | - | - | TGTGCCAGCAGCTTAGCGACGCAGGGAGGGACTGAAGCTTTCTTT | CASSLATQGGTEAFF
14 | TRBJ2-2 | TRBV13 | TRBD2 | - | TGTGCCAGCAGCTTCATAGCGGGGGCCGGGGAGCTGTTTTTT | CASSFIAGAGELFF
13 | TRBJ2-2 | TRBV10-2 | - | - | TGCGCCAGCATGTCGGGGGACACCGGGGAGCTGTTTTTT | CASMSGDTGELFF
13 | TRBJ1-1 | TRBV27 | TRBD1 | - | TGTGCCAGCAGTGCAGGACAGGCCGCTGAAGCTTTCTTT | CASSAGQAAEAFF